This T cell receptor beta chain derives from a study of T cells in Graves' hyperthyroidism and ophthalmopathy. Study results and caveats: Most thyroid clonotypes with frequency above 0.001 were detected in blood.

A patient was excluded if there was uncontrolled infection, other autoimmune disease, pregnancy or lactation. Clinical symptoms, serum thyroxine and TRAb, thyroid ultrasound and orbital computed tomography were used for the diagnoses. PBMCs were obtained from 10 ml fresh peripheral blood. Germline V gene data show CDR1 as SGHAT and CDR2 as FQNNGV. This CDR3 region has 14 residues. The ends were cut back, 5 bases at V and 9 bases at J, with 14 bases in the middle. RNA transcripts gave rise to amplified TCR beta CDR3 regions. First-round RT-PCR of the TCR CDR3 relied on the HTBI primer set. One entry per CDR3 protein, called by TCRdb with MiXCR from the multiplex PCR reads. The sample lists 500,000 or so distinct CDR3 sequences; roughly 18% were seen once. As to this clonotype: The antigen is not known.

This receptor was obtained from a woman between 18 and 30 years old with Graves' ophthalmopathy. The gene calls are TRBV11-2 and TRBJ1-6; D is undetermined. The sample comprised blood. This CDR3 reads CASSQTQLGSPLHF. The CDR3, as DNA: TGTGCCAGCAGCCAAACTCAGCTCGGTTCACCCCTCCACTTT.